These 24 T cell receptor beta chains were sequenced from one sample in a study of blood T cell repertoires in COVID-19. TCRdb keeps only in-frame clones here, not all; method: immunoSEQ multiplex PCR. The table records about 140,000 clones, roughly 80% of them present only once. The sequencing input was peripheral blood. These receptors were obtained from a woman aged 50 to 60 with active or convalescent COVID-19.

V is TRBV5-6 and J is TRBJ1-1; D is possibly TRBD1 (5 bases). Trimming stripped 1 base from V and 2 bases from J, with 12 bases between. From germline, CDR1 is SGHDT and CDR2 YYEEEE. The length of the CDR3 is 15 residues. The CDR3 nucleotides are TGTGCCAGCAGCTTGTACGGGGGTAGCAACACTGAAGCTTTCTTT. This translates into CASSLYGGSNTEAFF.

The chain links TRBV19 to TRBJ2-4, with 7 bases aligning to TRBD1. Losses at the gene ends were 1 base for V and 1 base for J; bases not matched to a gene: 7. Germline V gene data show CDR1 as LNHDA and CDR2 as SQIVND (reference sequence). The CDR3 is made up of 17 amino acids. The CDR3 nucleotides read TGTGCCAGTAGTATAGGTGACAGGGCCGGGGCCAAAAACATTCAGTACTTC. Its translation is CASSIGDRAGAKNIQYF.

The V call is TRBV28, the J call TRBJ1-6; 7 nucleotides agree with TRBD1. Germline V gene lookup returns CDR1 MDHEN and CDR2 SYDVKM. The CDR3 is 13 residues long. V lost 6 bases and J lost 9; bases outside the gene matches: 5. The CDR3 nucleotides are TGTGCCAGCAGAGGGACAGAGGCTTCACCCCTCCACTTT. Translation gives CASRGTEASPLHF.

The V call is TRBV7-2, the J call TRBJ1-3; TRBD1 matches 7 bases. The CDR3 sequence is 15 residues long. V lost 2 bases and J lost 6; bases outside the gene matches: 7. The V gene's germline CDR1 is SGHTA and CDR2 FQGNSA. The CDR3 bases are TGTGCCAGCAGCTTAAAAACAGGGGATTCAAACACCATATATTTT. Its protein is CASSLKTGDSNTIYF.

This clone was picked up one time. CDR3: CASSEGTGVLREKLFF. The DNA of the CDR3 is TGTGCCAGCAGTGAAGGGACAGGGGTACTACGGGAAAAACTGTTTTTT. The rearrangement uses TRBV6-1 and TRBJ1-4; 9 bases map to TRBD1. The trim removed 1 base at V and 8 bases at J, leaving 8 bases unmatched. The CDR3 extends over 16 amino acids. Germline CDR1 reads MNHNS; CDR2 reads SASEGT.

This clone was seen a few times. The chain has TRBV6-2 or TRBV6-3 and TRBJ2-7; 9 nucleotides match TRBD1. The CDR3 consists of 15 residues. With 2 bases clipped from V and 2 bases from J, the junction kept 4 bases outside the gene matches. Germline-derived CDR1 and CDR2 are MNHEY and SVGEGT. The CDR3 sequence is CASSYDRGWTYEQYF. CDR3 DNA: TGTGCCAGCAGTTACGACAGGGGGTGGACCTACGAGCAGTACTTC.

The chain combines TRBV28 with TRBJ2-7; D remains ambiguous. Trimming cost V 5 bases and J 5 bases, with 10 bases left between them. This CDR3 has 12 residues. CDR1 MDHEN and CDR2 SYDVKM come from the germline V gene. CDR3 sequence reads: CASSASGHEQYF. CDR3 coding DNA: TGTGCCAGCAGTGCCTCAGGCCACGAGCAGTACTTC. Complete variable domain (other parts from reference TRBV28 and TRBJ2-7): DVKVTQSSRYLVKRTGEKVFLECVQDMDHENMFWYRQDPGLGLRLIYFSYDVKMKEKGDIPEGYSVSREKKERFSLILESASTNQTSMYLCASSASGHEQYFGPGTRLTVT.

The J gene is TRBJ2-3, the V gene TRBV4-3; D is unresolved. V shed 0 bases and J shed 6 bases, with 13 bases lying between them. This CDR3 is built from 15 residues. Germline V gene data show CDR1 as LGHNA and CDR2 as YSLEER. CDR3 residues: CASSQDENIVDTQYF. CDR3 in DNA: TGCGCCAGCAGCCAAGATGAGAATATAGTGGATACGCAGTATTTT.

Here the CDR3 DNA reads TGTGCCAGTAGCCAAAATAGCTTGGAAGCTTTCTTT. Translation gives CASSQNSLEAFF. The chain is built from TRBV19 and TRBJ1-1; D is unresolved. V lost 6 bases and J lost 8, with 13 bases in between. The CDR3 runs 12 residues. Germline V gene sequence: CDR1 LNHDA, CDR2 SQIVND (reference sequence).

V and J are TRBV2 and TRBJ2-7, with D possibly matching TRBD2 (7 bases). Germline CDR1 SNHLY, CDR2 FYNNEI. This CDR3 has 12 amino acids. V gave up 7 bases and J gave up 5 bases, with 12 bases separating them. The CDR3 loop is CASNDGGHEQYF. The CDR3 nucleotides are TGTGCCAGCAACGACGGGGGGCACGAGCAGTACTTC.

The chain uses TRBV30 and TRBJ1-5; 8 nucleotides align to TRBD1. The CDR3 contains 18 residues. V shed 2 bases and J 1 base; nucleotides not matched to a gene: 13. Per germline, CDR1 GTSNPN and CDR2 SVGIG (reference sequence). In DNA form, the CDR3 reads TGTGCCTGGAGTACCCGGACAGGGAATTTAGGAAGCAATCAGCCCCAGCATTTT. This gives the protein CAWSTRTGNLGSNQPQHF.

This clone was seen once. The rearrangement uses TRBV4-2 and TRBJ2-1, with 13 bases matching TRBD2. This CDR3 spans 22 amino acids. V shed 0 bases, J shed 0 bases, and the junction held 14 bases outside the gene matches. Per the germline V gene, CDR1 is LGHNA and CDR2 is YNFKEQ. This CDR3 is CASSQEYPTSGRVHSSYNEQFF. As DNA, the CDR3 is TGTGCCAGCAGCCAAGAATATCCCACTAGCGGGAGGGTCCATAGCTCCTACAATGAGCAGTTCTTC.

The chain employs TRBV2 and TRBJ1-5, with a tentative D call TRBD1 (6 bases). This CDR3 comprises 17 residues. V was pared by 6 bases and J by 0 bases, with 18 bases between. The germline gives CDR1 SNHLY, CDR2 FYNNEI. CDR3 bases: TGTGCCAGCAGGATAACCTCCGGGACATATAGCAATCAGCCCCAGCATTTT. Residues: CASRITSGTYSNQPQHF.

V gene TRBV6-5 combines with J gene TRBJ1-2; possible D gene TRBD1, 6 bases. V lost 0 bases and J lost 6, with 14 bases in between. This CDR3 is built from 15 residues. Germline loops: CDR1 MNHEY, CDR2 SVGAGI. CDR3 protein: CASSYSRTVMDGYTF. The CDR3 DNA is TGTGCCAGCAGTTACTCCAGGACAGTCATGGATGGCTACACCTTC.

The V call is TRBV6-2 or TRBV6-3, the J call TRBJ1-1, with no clear D. Trimming stripped 6 bases from V and 2 bases from J, with 7 bases between. CDR3 size: 12 residues. In germline, CDR1 is MNHEY, CDR2 SVGEGT. This CDR3 reads CASSHSNTEAFF. The CDR3 DNA sequence: TGTGCCAGCAGCCACTCAAACACTGAAGCTTTCTTT.

This chain connects TRBV4-3 to TRBJ2-5, with D maybe TRBD1 (5 bases). The CDR3 is 14 residues long. CDR1 is LGHNA and CDR2 is YSLEER in the germline V gene. Trimming left V 3 bases short and J 7 bases short, with 15 bases between. CDR3 sequence: CASSQTLQGGTQYF. In nucleotides, the CDR3 is TGCGCCAGCAGCCAGACCCTCCAGGGCGGGACCCAGTACTTC.

The V call is TRBV7-2, the J call TRBJ2-1; 7 nucleotides match TRBD2. The CDR3 spans 14 residues. V lost 3 bases to trimming and J lost 6 bases; unmatched junction nucleotides: 5. The germline gives CDR1 SGHTA, CDR2 FQGNSA. The CDR3 is CASSFRGRGNEQFF. The DNA of the CDR3 is TGTGCCAGCAGCTTTCGGGGGAGGGGCAATGAGCAGTTCTTC.

The rearrangement links TRBV5-1 to TRBJ1-2; D is undetermined. This CDR3 region has 13 residues. Germline V CDR1 and CDR2: SGHRS, YFSETQ. Trimming stripped 5 bases from V and 4 bases from J, with 12 bases between. The CDR3 DNA is TGCGCCAGCAGGGACGAGGGCCCCTATGGCTACACCTTC. As protein: CASRDEGPYGYTF.

The chain employs TRBV5-6 and TRBJ2-7; 9 nucleotides line up with TRBD1. The V gene's germline CDR1 is SGHDT and CDR2 YYEEEE. V shed 3 bases, J shed 4 bases, and the junction held 5 bases outside the gene matches. This CDR3 contains 14 residues. The CDR3 region is CASSSGTGLYEQYF. The CDR3 nucleotides read TGTGCCAGCAGCTCCGGGACAGGGTTATACGAGCAGTACTTC.

This chain connects TRBV16 to TRBJ1-1, with D perhaps TRBD1 (5 bases). Trimming stripped 1 base from V and 1 base from J, with 13 bases between. Germline V gives CDR1 KGHSY, CDR2 FQNENV. CDR3 length: 16 residues. This CDR3 is CASSQLVQRGNTEAFF. CDR3 coding DNA: TGTGCCAGCAGCCAATTAGTCCAAAGGGGGAACACTGAAGCTTTCTTT.

This sequence joins TRBV5-1 and TRBJ2-2, with 12 positions matching TRBD1. V shed 4 bases and J 5 bases; nucleotides not matched to a gene: 6. The CDR3 extends over 16 amino acids. CDR1 and CDR2 (germline): SGHRS, YFSETQ. The CDR3 nucleotides are TGCGCCAGCAGCCCCCGGGGACAGGGGGCGACCGGGGAGCTGTTTTTT. Translation: CASSPRGQGATGELFF.

V is TRBV19 and J is TRBJ1-1, with unresolved D. Germline V gene data show CDR1 as LNHDA and CDR2 as SQIVND (reference sequence). V shed 8 bases and J shed 4 bases, with 14 bases lying between them. The length of the CDR3 is 13 residues. The CDR3 coding sequence is TGTGCCAGTGGGGAGAGGGCGAGCACTGAAGCTTTCTTT. Encoded protein: CASGERASTEAFF.

The chain is built from TRBV19 and TRBJ1-1, with a tentative D call TRBD1 (5 bases). The V and J ends lost 5 bases and 4 bases respectively, with 17 bases between them. Germline V gene lookup returns CDR1 LNHDA and CDR2 SQIVND (reference sequence). The CDR3 is 15 amino acids. CDR3: CASSPRDSRGTEAFF. As DNA, the CDR3 is TGTGCCAGTAGTCCGAGGGACTCCCGGGGCACTGAAGCTTTCTTT.

This rearrangement joins TRBV28 to TRBJ2-7; a possible D gene is TRBD2 (7 bases). The CDR3 is made up of 12 amino acids. Germline CDR1 is MDHEN and CDR2 is SYDVKM. V was pared by 5 bases and J by 8 bases, with 13 bases between. CDR3 residues: CASSRGATKQYF. The CDR3 DNA sequence: TGTGCCAGCAGTCGGGGGGCTACGAAGCAGTACTTC.